A selection of T cell receptor beta chains follows, all from one sample in a study of T-cell memory formation after mild COVID-19. TCRdb re-called the 5' RACE reads with MiXCR, one entry per CDR3 protein. The sample records about 430,000 distinct CDR3 sequences, 20% to 25% being singletons. Sequencing used PBMCs or a T cell subset sorted from them (not recorded which). The receptors come from an adult woman who had mild COVID-19 (a few samples of this study predate the infection). Cell type and time point are not known. Each CDR3 is given with its conserved first and last residue. Fields, in order: J gene, D gene, clone size, V gene, CDR3 protein, CDR3 DNA. The D gene is left open where the match is weak. Rows give clone size only sometimes, using once, few, many, or a class for an expanded clone.

>TRBJ2-7|NA|NA|TRBV5-5
CASSPMASYEQYF
TGTGCCAGCAGCCCTATGGCCAGCTACGAGCAGTACTTC
>TRBJ1-2|NA|NA|TRBV25-1
CASSERTANYGYTF
TGTGCCAGCAGTGAAAGGACAGCTAACTATGGCTACACCTTC
>TRBJ1-1|NA|many|TRBV24-1
CATSDFPSGRDTEAFF
TGTGCCACCAGTGATTTCCCCTCGGGTCGGGACACTGAAGCTTTCTTT
>TRBJ1-4|NA|once|TRBV20-1
CSAWGVEKLFF
TGCAGTGCCTGGGGGGTTGAAAAACTGTTTTTT
>TRBJ2-1|NA|NA|TRBV18
CASSPPEVHYNEQFF
TGTGCCAGCTCACCACCCGAAGTCCACTACAATGAGCAGTTCTTC
>TRBJ1-2|NA|NA|TRBV12-3/TRBV12-4
CASSLGPHAYGYTF
TGTGCCAGCAGTTTGGGACCCCATGCCTATGGCTACACCTTC
>TRBJ2-5|NA|few|TRBV6-6
CASRDSSQETQYF
TGTGCCAGCAGAGACAGTTCCCAAGAGACCCAGTACTTC
>TRBJ2-1|NA|few|TRBV18
CASSPLSSSYNEQFF
TGTGCCAGCTCACCACTCAGCAGCTCCTACAATGAGCAGTTCTTC
>TRBJ2-1|TRBD1|few|TRBV2
CASSVTTGAGFF
TGTGCCAGCAGTGTCACCACAGGGGCAGGGTTCTTC
>TRBJ2-5|TRBD2|NA|TRBV6-5
CASSYSYMSGGQETQYF
TGTGCCAGCAGTTACTCGTATATGAGCGGGGGACAAGAGACCCAGTACTTC
>TRBJ1-2|TRBD1|few|TRBV6-2/TRBV6-3
CASSPERTGFYGYTF
TGTGCCAGCAGCCCAGAACGGACAGGGTTCTATGGCTACACCTTC
>TRBJ1-5|TRBD1|NA|TRBV6-6
CASSSFAGTGGNQPQHF
TGTGCCAGCAGTTCGTTCGCCGGGACAGGGGGCAATCAGCCCCAGCATTTT
>TRBJ1-2|TRBD1|NA|TRBV10-3
CAISLNLGQAGYTF
TGTGCCATCAGCCTTAACCTGGGACAGGCCGGCTACACCTTC
>TRBJ2-5|NA|many|TRBV29-1
CSVEGGGSAEETQYF
TGCAGCGTTGAAGGTGGAGGGTCGGCAGAGGAGACCCAGTACTTC
>TRBJ2-5|TRBD1|NA|TRBV2
CASSVWDSQGTQYF
TGTGCCAGCAGTGTCTGGGACAGCCAAGGTACCCAGTACTTC
>TRBJ2-3|NA|few|TRBV20-1
CSASLAAPSTDTQYF
TGCAGTGCTAGTTTAGCGGCACCTAGCACAGATACGCAGTATTTT
>TRBJ2-7|TRBD2|few|TRBV9
CASSLREVDKYEQYF
TGTGCCAGCAGTCTCCGGGAGGTTGATAAGTACGAGCAGTACTTC
>TRBJ1-1|NA|many|TRBV7-2
CASSSTQGVSAEAFF
TGTGCCAGCAGCTCCACACAGGGCGTTAGTGCTGAAGCTTTCTTT
>TRBJ1-6|NA|NA|TRBV5-1
CASQGWDSPLHF
TGCGCCAGCCAGGGTTGGGATTCACCCCTCCACTTT
>TRBJ2-1|TRBD2|NA|TRBV7-9
CASSLARRTSGGHPYNEQFF
TGTGCCAGCAGCTTAGCGCGGAGGACTAGCGGGGGCCACCCCTACAATGAGCAGTTCTTC
>TRBJ1-5|TRBD1|few|TRBV18
CASSPGDRGLRNQPQHF
TGTGCCAGCTCACCAGGAGACAGGGGGCTTCGCAATCAGCCCCAGCATTTT
>TRBJ2-7|TRBD1|few|TRBV5-1
CASSLNRGSYEQYF
TGCGCCAGCAGCTTAAACAGGGGCTCCTACGAGCAGTACTTC
>TRBJ2-3|TRBD2|few|TRBV9
CASSARSGDTDTQYF
TGTGCCAGCAGCGCCCGGAGCGGGGACACAGATACGCAGTATTTT
>TRBJ2-1|TRBD2|NA|TRBV19
CASRAGLSSYNEQFF
TGTGCCAGTAGAGCGGGGTTGAGCTCCTACAATGAGCAGTTCTTC